A single sample is the source of the 24 T cell receptor beta chains below, sequenced in a study of blood T cell repertoires in COVID-19. The data were produced by immunoSEQ multiplex PCR, yet TCRdb's version contains in-frame clones alone and is incomplete. The data contain about 60,000 clones, around 85% of them singletons. Source material: peripheral blood. The source is a man in his 70s with active COVID-19.

V is TRBV6-5 and J is TRBJ2-1; 15 nucleotides agree with TRBD2. The CDR3 extends over 16 amino acids. Trimming cost V 0 bases and J 7 bases; bases outside gene matches: 1. Germline assignment: CDR1 MNHEY and CDR2 SVGAGI. This CDR3 reads CASSYSGTSGRNEQFF. The CDR3 DNA follows: TGTGCCAGCAGTTACTCCGGGACTAGCGGGAGGAATGAGCAGTTCTTC.

The chain links TRBV13 to TRBJ2-7, with a possible D match to TRBD2 (6 bases). Trimming removed 2 bases at V and 0 bases at J, with 8 bases between. Germline values: CDR1 PRHDT, CDR2 FYEKMQ (reference sequence). This CDR3 is built from 14 residues. In DNA form, the CDR3 reads TGTGCCAGCAGCTTACGCGGGACCTCCTACGAGCAGTACTTC. It specifies CASSLRGTSYEQYF.

The chain joins TRBV5-6 to TRBJ2-7; 11 bases fit TRBD2. The CDR3 sequence is 18 residues long. In germline, CDR1 is SGHDT, CDR2 YYEEEE. J gave up 7 bases and V 1 base, and 16 bases lay outside the gene matches. The CDR3 reads CASSLIVAGGPASREQYF. The CDR3, as DNA: TGTGCCAGCAGCTTGATCGTAGCGGGAGGGCCCGCGAGTCGGGAGCAGTACTTC.

This chain joins TRBV29-1 and TRBJ1-2; unclear D gene. Germline CDR1 and CDR2: SQVTM and ANQGSEA. The CDR3 has 11 amino acids. The germline V and J ends were trimmed by 2 bases and 8 bases, with 9 bases remaining between them. For the CDR3, the DNA is TGCAGCGTTGAACGGGGTCTGGGCTACACCTTC. Residues: CSVERGLGYTF.

The chain has TRBV5-1 and TRBJ1-1; 8 nucleotides align to TRBD1. The ends lost 0 bases at V and 5 bases at J; junction bases unmatched: 6. This CDR3 is 15 amino acids long. In germline, CDR1 is SGHRS, CDR2 YFSETQ. The CDR3: CASSLGTGSGTEAFF. CDR3 nucleotide sequence: TGCGCCAGCAGCTTGGGGACAGGGTCGGGGACTGAAGCTTTCTTT.

This chain connects TRBV7-3 to TRBJ2-2; 12 positions agree with TRBD2. The CDR3 extends over 18 amino acids. Trimming at V came to 5 bases and at J to 4 bases, leaving 11 bases not matched to a gene. Germline CDR1 reads SGHTA; CDR2 reads FQGTGA. The CDR3 nucleotides are TGTGCCAGCAGCCCCCGTCTAGCGGGAGGGCCTAGCACCGGGGAGCTGTTTTTT. Translation: CASSPRLAGGPSTGELFF.

This rearrangement joins TRBV5-5 to TRBJ2-5; D possibly corresponds to TRBD1 (6 bases). The length of the CDR3 is 14 residues. Germline CDR1 is SGHKS and CDR2 is YYEKEE (reference sequence). The ends were cut back, 6 bases at V and 2 bases at J, with 14 bases in the middle. The CDR3 sequence is CASTQGDIQETQYF. The CDR3 DNA sequence: TGTGCCAGCACCCAAGGGGACATACAAGAGACCCAGTACTTC.

This chain connects TRBV7-3 to TRBJ1-1; D call uncertain. Germline lookup yields CDR1 SGHTA and CDR2 FQGTGA. Trimming took 7 bases from V and 1 from J, leaving 4 bases between them. The CDR3 has 11 residues. This chain's CDR3 is CASIENTEAFF. DNA of the CDR3: TGTGCCAGCATAGAGAACACTGAAGCTTTCTTT.

This chain uses TRBV7-7 with TRBJ2-2; 9 nucleotides agree with TRBD2. With 5 bases clipped from V and 7 bases from J, the junction kept 8 bases outside the gene matches. From germline, CDR1 is SSHAT and CDR2 FNYEAQ (reference sequence). This CDR3 contains 15 residues. The CDR3 loop reads CASSPIAGVNGELFF. CDR3 DNA: TGTGCCAGCAGCCCGATAGCGGGAGTGAACGGGGAGCTGTTTTTT.

The rearrangement uses TRBV7-2 and TRBJ2-3; maybe TRBD1 (7 bases). V dropped 4 bases and J dropped 5 bases, with 10 bases sitting between them. Germline V lookup: CDR1 SGHTA, CDR2 FQGNSA. The CDR3 has 13 amino acids. Here the CDR3 reads CASSSQGGDTQYF. CDR3 nucleotide sequence: TGTGCCAGCAGCTCCCAGGGGGGAGATACGCAGTATTTT.

The chain uses TRBV18 and TRBJ1-1; perhaps TRBD1 as D (5 bases). Germline assignment: CDR1 KGHSH and CDR2 LQKENI. Trimming cost V 4 bases and J 4 bases, with 10 bases left between them. The CDR3 runs 13 residues. The CDR3 is CASSLRQFTEAFF. For the CDR3, the DNA is TGTGCCAGCTCACTTAGACAGTTCACTGAAGCTTTCTTT.

The chain joins TRBV6-5 to TRBJ2-2; 9 positions match TRBD2. Trimming cost V 2 bases and J 3 bases; bases outside gene matches: 4. This CDR3 spans 16 amino acids. Germline assignment: CDR1 MNHEY and CDR2 SVGAGI. The CDR3 reads CASSYRRLADTGELFF. CDR3 DNA sequence: TGTGCCAGCAGTTACCGTCGACTAGCGGACACCGGGGAGCTGTTTTTT.

The chain carries TRBV7-3 and TRBJ2-3, with D possibly TRBD2 on 6 matching bases. Between the trimmed V and J ends, which lost 0 bases and 3 bases, there was a span of 16 bases. Germline CDR1 is SGHTA and CDR2 is FQGTGA. This CDR3 is built from 17 residues. CDR3 sequence (DNA): TGTGCCAGCAGCTTAACGCCGGGACTTGAGGGTACAGATACGCAGTATTTT. Translation: CASSLTPGLEGTDTQYF.

The V call is TRBV30, the J call TRBJ1-5, with 7 positions matching TRBD1. Trimming at V came to 3 bases and at J to 6 bases, leaving 2 bases not matched to a gene. The germline V gene has CDR1 GTSNPN and CDR2 SVGIG (reference sequence). This CDR3 is 12 amino acids long. This CDR3 is CAWRQGIQPQHF. DNA for the CDR3: TGTGCCTGGAGACAGGGGATTCAGCCCCAGCATTTT.

The rearrangement uses TRBV30 and TRBJ2-5; TRBD2 matches at 11 bases. Germline CDR1 is GTSNPN and CDR2 is SVGIG (reference sequence). V dropped 4 bases and J dropped 7; count of bases not matched to a gene: 5. The CDR3 sequence is 13 residues long. DNA for the CDR3: TGTGCCTGGACGGGACTAGCGGACGGGACCCAGTACTTC. It codes for CAWTGLADGTQYF.

The chain links TRBV10-1 to TRBJ1-5, with D possibly being TRBD1 (6 bases). Trimming left V 9 bases short and J 3 bases short, with 12 bases between. The CDR3 contains 13 residues. Germline V gives CDR1 WNHNN, CDR2 SYGVQD (reference sequence). CDR3 sequence (DNA): TGCGCCAGTCCGACAGGACCCAATCAGCCCCAGCATTTT. Its protein is CASPTGPNQPQHF.

The chain carries TRBV3-1 (or the pseudogene TRBV3-2) and TRBJ1-1, with a tentative D call TRBD1 (6 bases). This CDR3 comprises 13 residues. The V and J ends lost 1 base and 5 bases respectively, with 8 bases between them. Germline values: CDR1 LGHDT, CDR2 YNNKEL (reference sequence). As DNA, the CDR3 is TGTGCCAGCAGCCAAGGTACAGGGACTGAAGCTTTCTTT. Protein: CASSQGTGTEAFF.

V usage is TRBV19 and J usage is TRBJ2-7, with a weak D call TRBD1 (6 bases). The CDR3 length is 13 residues. CDR1 is LNHDA and CDR2 is SQIVND in the germline V gene (reference sequence). The ends were cut back, 7 bases at V and 3 bases at J, with 13 bases in the middle. CDR3 nucleotides: TGTGCCAGTAAGGGGGACGGTCTCTACGAGCAGTACTTC. Translation: CASKGDGLYEQYF.

V and J are TRBV4-3 and TRBJ2-2; TRBD1 agrees at 10 bases. This CDR3 is built from 16 residues. Germline V gives CDR1 LGHNA, CDR2 YSLEER. J was trimmed by 5 bases and V by 0 bases; bases with no gene match: 3. The CDR3 protein is CASSQDGDRGTGELFF. Written as DNA, the CDR3 is TGCGCCAGCAGCCAAGATGGGGACAGGGGTACCGGGGAGCTGTTTTTT.

The chain has TRBV19 and TRBJ2-2; TRBD1 agrees at 7 bases. Germline V CDR1 and CDR2: LNHDA, SQIVND (reference sequence). The CDR3 sequence is 14 residues long. J gave up 0 bases and V 10 bases, and 5 bases lay outside the gene matches. The CDR3 DNA is TGTGCCACCACCGGGACAGCGAACACCGGGGAGCTGTTTTTT. It codes for CATTGTANTGELFF. The whole variable domain, filled in from reference TRBV19 and TRBJ2-2, reads DGGITQSPKYLFRKEGQNVTLSCEQNLNHDAMYWYRQDPGQGLRLIYYSQIVNDFQKGDIAEGYSVSREKKESFPLTVTSAQKNPTAFYLCATTGTANTGELFFGEGSRLTVL.

The chain is built from TRBV2 and TRBJ2-3; tentative D call: TRBD2 (5 bases). The germline V gene has CDR1 SNHLY and CDR2 FYNNEI. The CDR3 runs 13 residues. V lost 11 bases to trimming and J lost 4 bases, with 16 bases between them. The chain's CDR3 is CAGSGGRADTQYF. The CDR3 DNA reads as TGTGCCGGCTCCGGTGGGCGGGCAGATACGCAGTATTTT.

The CDR3 bases are TGTGCCAGCAGCTCGGACAGGATCAATTCACCCCTCCACTTT. It specifies CASSSDRINSPLHF. This chain links TRBV11-1 with TRBJ1-6, with 7 bases aligning to TRBD1. Per the germline V gene, CDR1 is SGHAT and CDR2 is FQDESV (reference sequence). CDR3 size: 14 residues. J was trimmed by 7 bases and V by 4 bases; bases with no gene match: 4. The whole variable domain, filled in from reference TRBV11-1 and TRBJ1-6, reads EAEVAQSPRYKITEKSQAVAFWCDPISGHATLYWYRQILGQGPELLVQFQDESVVDDSQLPKDRFSAERLKGVDSTLKIQPAELGDSAMYLCASSSDRINSPLHFGNGTRLTVT.

V and J are TRBV7-9 and TRBJ1-6; TRBD1 is a possible D gene (6 bases). This CDR3 spans 14 amino acids. CDR1 is SEHNR, CDR2 FQNEAQ, per germline (reference sequence). V shed 5 bases and J shed 7 bases, with 12 bases lying between them. The DNA of the CDR3 is TGTGCCAGCAGCGTGACAGGCATGAATTCACCCCTCCACTTT. As protein: CASSVTGMNSPLHF.

The rearrangement joins TRBV5-1 to TRBJ2-1; a weak D match, TRBD2 (5 bases). This CDR3 comprises 15 residues. Trimming removed 4 bases from V and 0 bases from J, with 11 bases in between. CDR1 and CDR2 from the germline V gene are SGHRS and YFSETQ. The CDR3 reads CASSPEGGSYNEQFF. The CDR3 coding sequence is TGCGCCAGCAGCCCCGAGGGCGGCTCCTACAATGAGCAGTTCTTC.